Described below is a single T cell receptor beta chain sequence and its context. The sample originates from a study of T cells in tuberculosis. On the study more broadly: IGRA-negative adolescents, IGRA-positive adolescents with latent tuberculosis and adults with active tuberculosis formed this South African cohort.

Time point of the sample: new active TB diagnosis, blood taken before or within 7 days of starting treatment. Clones were sequenced by immunoSEQ multiplex PCR, and TCRdb holds only the in-frame ones, with some missing. The data hold under 45,000 clones, with about 91% observed a single time. V was pared by 9 bases and J by 2 bases, with 19 bases between. Per the germline V gene, CDR1 is SNHLY and CDR2 is FYNNEI. The CDR3 has 15 residues. The receptor comes from an adult with tuberculosis. This chain joins TRBV2 and TRBJ1-1; tentatively, D is TRBD1 (6 bases). The material was PBMCs, obtained at tuberculosis diagnosis. The CDR3 loop reads CASIGGGGRNTEAFF. The CDR3 DNA sequence: TGTGCCAGTATCGGAGGGGGGGGCAGAAACACTGAAGCTTTCTTT. Based on the CDR3 plus reference TRBV2 and TRBJ1-1, the full variable domain is EPEVTQTPSHQVTQMGQEVILRCVPISNHLYFYWYRQILGQKVEFLVSFYNNEISEKSEIFDDQFSVERPDGSNFTLKIRSTKLEDSAMYFCASIGGGGRNTEAFFGQGTRLTVV.